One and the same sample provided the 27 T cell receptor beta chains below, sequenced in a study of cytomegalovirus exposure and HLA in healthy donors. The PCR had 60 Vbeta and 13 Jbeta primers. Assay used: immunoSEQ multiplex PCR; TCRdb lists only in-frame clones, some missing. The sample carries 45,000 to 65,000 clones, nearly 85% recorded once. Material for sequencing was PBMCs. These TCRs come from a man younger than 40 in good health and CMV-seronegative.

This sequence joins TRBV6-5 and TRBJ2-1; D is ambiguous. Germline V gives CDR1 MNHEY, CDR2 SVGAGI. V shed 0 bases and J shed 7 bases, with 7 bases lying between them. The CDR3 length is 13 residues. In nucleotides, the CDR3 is TGTGCCAGCAGTTACTCGATGAGGAATGAGCAGTTCTTC. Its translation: CASSYSMRNEQFF.

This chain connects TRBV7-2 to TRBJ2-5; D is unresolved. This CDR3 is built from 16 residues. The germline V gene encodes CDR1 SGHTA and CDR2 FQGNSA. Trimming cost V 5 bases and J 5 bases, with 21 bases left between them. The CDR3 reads CASSPSPRVERETQYF. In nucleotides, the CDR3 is TGTGCCAGCAGCCCCTCGCCCCGGGTGGAAAGGGAGACCCAGTACTTC.

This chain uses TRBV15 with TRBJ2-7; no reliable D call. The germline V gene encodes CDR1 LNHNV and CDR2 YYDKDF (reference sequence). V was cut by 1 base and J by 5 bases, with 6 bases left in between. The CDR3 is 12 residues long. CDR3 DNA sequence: TGTGCCACCAGCAGAGTATTCGACGAGCAGTACTTC. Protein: CATSRVFDEQYF.

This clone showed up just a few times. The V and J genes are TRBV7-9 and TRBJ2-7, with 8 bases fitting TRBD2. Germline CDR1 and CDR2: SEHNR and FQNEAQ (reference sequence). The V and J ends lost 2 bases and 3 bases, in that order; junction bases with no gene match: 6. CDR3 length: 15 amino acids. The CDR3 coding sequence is TGTGCCAGCAGCTTAAGTGGGAGCGGGGGCTACGAGCAGTACTTC. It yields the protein CASSLSGSGGYEQYF.

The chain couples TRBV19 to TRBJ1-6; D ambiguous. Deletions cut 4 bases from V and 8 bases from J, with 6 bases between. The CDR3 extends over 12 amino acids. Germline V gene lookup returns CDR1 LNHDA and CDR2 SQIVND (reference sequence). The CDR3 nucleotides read TGTGCCAGTAGTAGTGGCTATTCACCCCTCCACTTT. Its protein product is CASSSGYSPLHF.

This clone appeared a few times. The CDR3 protein is CASSDPGIYNEKLFF. The DNA of the CDR3 is TGTGCCAGCAGTGATCCGGGGATTTATAATGAAAAACTGTTTTTT. The rearrangement links TRBV6-1 to TRBJ1-4, with no clear D. The CDR3 runs 15 residues. Germline CDR1 is MNHNS and CDR2 is SASEGT. V was trimmed by 3 bases and J by 4 bases, leaving 12 bases between them.

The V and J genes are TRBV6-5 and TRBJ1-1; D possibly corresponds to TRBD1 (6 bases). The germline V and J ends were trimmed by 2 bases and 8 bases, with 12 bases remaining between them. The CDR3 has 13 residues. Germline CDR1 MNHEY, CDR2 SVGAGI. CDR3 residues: CASSYRGQREAFF. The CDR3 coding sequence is TGTGCCAGCAGTTACCGAGGACAGAGAGAAGCTTTCTTT.

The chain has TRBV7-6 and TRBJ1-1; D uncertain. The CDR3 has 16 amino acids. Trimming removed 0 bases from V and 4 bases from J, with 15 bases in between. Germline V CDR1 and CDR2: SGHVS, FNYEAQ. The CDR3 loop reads CASSLAHYIGGTEAFF. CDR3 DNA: TGTGCCAGCAGCTTAGCCCATTATATCGGCGGCACTGAAGCTTTCTTT.

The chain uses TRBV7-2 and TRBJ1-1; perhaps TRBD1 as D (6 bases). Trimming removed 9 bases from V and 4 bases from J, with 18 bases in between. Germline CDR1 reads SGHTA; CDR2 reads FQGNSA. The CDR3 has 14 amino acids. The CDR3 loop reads CASKVDQGSTEAFF. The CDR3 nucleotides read TGTGCCAGTAAGGTGGACCAGGGGTCCACTGAAGCTTTCTTT.

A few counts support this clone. In DNA, the CDR3 is TGTGCCTGGAGTGTACGACTAGCGGGCGGAGGGTATGAGCAGTTCTTC. Protein: CAWSVRLAGGGYEQFF. V and J are TRBV30 and TRBJ2-1; 10 bases map to TRBD2. The CDR3 runs 16 residues. The trim removed 0 bases at V and 8 bases at J, leaving 10 bases unmatched. CDR1 and CDR2 from the germline V gene are GTSNPN and SVGIG (reference sequence).

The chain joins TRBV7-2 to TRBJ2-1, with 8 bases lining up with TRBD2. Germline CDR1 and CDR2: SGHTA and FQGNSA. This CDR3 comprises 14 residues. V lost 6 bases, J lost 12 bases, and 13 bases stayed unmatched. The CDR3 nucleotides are TGTGCCAGCAGACCGGGAGGGCAAGGACGAAGGCAGTTCTTC. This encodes CASRPGGQGRRQFF. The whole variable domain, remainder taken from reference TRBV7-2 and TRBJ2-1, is GAGVSQSPSNKVTEKGKDVELRCDPISGHTALYWYRQSLGQGLEFLIYFQGNSAPDKSGLPSDRFSAERTGGSVSTLTIQRTQQEDSAVYLCASRPGGQGRRQFFGPGTRLTVL.

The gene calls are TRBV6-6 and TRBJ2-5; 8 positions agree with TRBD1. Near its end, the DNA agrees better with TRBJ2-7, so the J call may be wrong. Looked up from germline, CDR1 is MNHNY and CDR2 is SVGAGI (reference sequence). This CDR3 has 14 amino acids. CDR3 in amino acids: CASRNLQGVYEQYF. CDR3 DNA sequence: TGTGCCAGCAGAAATTTACAGGGGGTCTACGAGCAGTACTTC.

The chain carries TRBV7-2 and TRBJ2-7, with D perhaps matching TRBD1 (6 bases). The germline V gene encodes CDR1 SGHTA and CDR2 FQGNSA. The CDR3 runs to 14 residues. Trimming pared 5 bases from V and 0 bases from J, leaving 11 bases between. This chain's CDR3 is CASSEQGSSYEQYF. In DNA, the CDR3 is TGTGCCAGCAGCGAACAGGGTTCCTCCTACGAGCAGTACTTC.

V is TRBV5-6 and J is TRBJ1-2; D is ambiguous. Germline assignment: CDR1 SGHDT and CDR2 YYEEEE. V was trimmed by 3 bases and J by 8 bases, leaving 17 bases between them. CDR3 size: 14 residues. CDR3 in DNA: TGTGCCAGCAGCTCAACATTTCCTGGTTTGGGCTACACCTTC. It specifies CASSSTFPGLGYTF.

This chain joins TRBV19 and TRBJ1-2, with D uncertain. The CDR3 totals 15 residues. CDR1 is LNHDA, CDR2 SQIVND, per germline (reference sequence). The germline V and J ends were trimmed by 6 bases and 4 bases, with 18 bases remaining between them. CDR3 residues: CASSITGGRIYGYTF. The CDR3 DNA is TGTGCCAGTAGCATAACTGGAGGGAGGATCTATGGCTACACCTTC.

The CDR3, as DNA: TGTGCCTGGAGAGGGACAGGGCAACTGTTTTTT. It yields the protein CAWRGTGQLFF. The rearrangement uses TRBV30 and TRBJ1-4; the match to TRBD1 covers 9 bases. The CDR3 is 11 amino acids. CDR1 GTSNPN and CDR2 SVGIG come from the germline V gene (reference sequence). J lost 12 bases, V lost 3 bases, and 2 bases had no gene match.

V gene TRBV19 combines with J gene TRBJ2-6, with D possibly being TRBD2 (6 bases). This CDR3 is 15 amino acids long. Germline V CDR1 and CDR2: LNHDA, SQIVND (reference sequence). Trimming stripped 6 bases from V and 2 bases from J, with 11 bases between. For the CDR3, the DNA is TGTGCCAGTAGCCCGTCGGGAGCTGGGGCCAACGTCCTGACTTTC. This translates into CASSPSGAGANVLTF.

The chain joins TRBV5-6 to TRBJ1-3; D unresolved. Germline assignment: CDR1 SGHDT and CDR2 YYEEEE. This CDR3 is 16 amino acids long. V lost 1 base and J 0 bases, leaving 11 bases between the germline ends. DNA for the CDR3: TGTGCCAGCAGCTTGATCGTCGGGGACTCTGGAAACACCATATATTTT. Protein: CASSLIVGDSGNTIYF.

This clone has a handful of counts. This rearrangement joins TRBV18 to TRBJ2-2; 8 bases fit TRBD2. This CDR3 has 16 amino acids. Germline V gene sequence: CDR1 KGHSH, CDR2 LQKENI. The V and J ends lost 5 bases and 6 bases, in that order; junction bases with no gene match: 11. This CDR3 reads CASSLEGLGFSGELFF. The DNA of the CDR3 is TGTGCCAGCTCATTGGAGGGACTAGGATTCTCCGGGGAGCTGTTTTTT.

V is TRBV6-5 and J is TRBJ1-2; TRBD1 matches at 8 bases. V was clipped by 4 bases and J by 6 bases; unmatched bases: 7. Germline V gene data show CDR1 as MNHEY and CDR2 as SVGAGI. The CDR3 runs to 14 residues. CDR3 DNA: TGTGCCAGCAGTTCGTGGGACAGGTTCGATGGCTACACCTTC. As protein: CASSSWDRFDGYTF.

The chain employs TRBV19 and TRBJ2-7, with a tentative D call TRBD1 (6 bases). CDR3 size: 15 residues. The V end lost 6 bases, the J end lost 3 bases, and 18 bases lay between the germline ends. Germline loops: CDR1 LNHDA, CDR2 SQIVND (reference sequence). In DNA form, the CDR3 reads TGTGCCAGTAGCCCCTCTTTGGGCAGGGGCTACGAGCAGTACTTC. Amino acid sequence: CASSPSLGRGYEQYF.

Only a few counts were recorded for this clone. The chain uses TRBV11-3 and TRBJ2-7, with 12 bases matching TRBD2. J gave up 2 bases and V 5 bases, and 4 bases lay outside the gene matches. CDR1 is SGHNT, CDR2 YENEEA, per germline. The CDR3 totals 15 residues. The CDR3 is CASSRPSGRAYEQYF. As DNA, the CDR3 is TGTGCCAGCAGCCGCCCTAGCGGGAGGGCCTACGAGCAGTACTTC. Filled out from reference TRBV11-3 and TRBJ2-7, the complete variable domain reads EAGVVQSPRYKIIEKKQPVAFWCNPISGHNTLYWYLQNLGQGPELLIRYENEEAVDDSQLPKDRFSAERLKGVDSTLKIQPAELGDSAVYLCASSRPSGRAYEQYFGPGTRLTVT.

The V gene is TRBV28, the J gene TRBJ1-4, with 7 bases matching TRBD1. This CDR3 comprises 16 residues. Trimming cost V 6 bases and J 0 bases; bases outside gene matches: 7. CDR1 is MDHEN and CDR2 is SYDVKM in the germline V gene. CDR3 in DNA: TGTGCCAGCAGCCGACAGGGCGCTTCAACTAATGAAAAACTGTTTTTT. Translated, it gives CASSRQGASTNEKLFF.

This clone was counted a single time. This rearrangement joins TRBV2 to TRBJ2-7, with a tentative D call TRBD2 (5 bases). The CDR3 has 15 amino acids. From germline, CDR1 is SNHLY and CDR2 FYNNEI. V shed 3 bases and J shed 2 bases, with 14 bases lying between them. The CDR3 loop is CASSDMRGPPYEQYF. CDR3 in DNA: TGTGCCAGCAGTGATATGAGAGGGCCGCCCTACGAGCAGTACTTC.

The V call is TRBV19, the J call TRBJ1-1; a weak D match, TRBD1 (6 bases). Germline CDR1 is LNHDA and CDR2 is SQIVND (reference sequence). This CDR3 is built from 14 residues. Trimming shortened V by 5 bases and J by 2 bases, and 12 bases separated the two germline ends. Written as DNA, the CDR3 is TGTGCCAGTAGTGTAATGACAGGTAACACTGAAGCTTTCTTT. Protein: CASSVMTGNTEAFF.

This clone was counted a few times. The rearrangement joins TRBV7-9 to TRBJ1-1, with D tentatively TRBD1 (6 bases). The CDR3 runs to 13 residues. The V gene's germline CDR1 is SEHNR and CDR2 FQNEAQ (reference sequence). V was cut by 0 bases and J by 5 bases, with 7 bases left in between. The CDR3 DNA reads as TGTGCCAGCAGCTTAGCGGGGACAACTGAAGCTTTCTTT. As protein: CASSLAGTTEAFF.

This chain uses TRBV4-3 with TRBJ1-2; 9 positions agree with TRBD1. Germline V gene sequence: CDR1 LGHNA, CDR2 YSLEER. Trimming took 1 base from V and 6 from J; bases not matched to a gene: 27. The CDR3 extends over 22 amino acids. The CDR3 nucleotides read TGCGCCAGCAGCCAAGGTTTATTTTCGAGTCCAAAGGGCCTACAGGGGGCAGATGGCTACACCTTC. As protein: CASSQGLFSSPKGLQGADGYTF.